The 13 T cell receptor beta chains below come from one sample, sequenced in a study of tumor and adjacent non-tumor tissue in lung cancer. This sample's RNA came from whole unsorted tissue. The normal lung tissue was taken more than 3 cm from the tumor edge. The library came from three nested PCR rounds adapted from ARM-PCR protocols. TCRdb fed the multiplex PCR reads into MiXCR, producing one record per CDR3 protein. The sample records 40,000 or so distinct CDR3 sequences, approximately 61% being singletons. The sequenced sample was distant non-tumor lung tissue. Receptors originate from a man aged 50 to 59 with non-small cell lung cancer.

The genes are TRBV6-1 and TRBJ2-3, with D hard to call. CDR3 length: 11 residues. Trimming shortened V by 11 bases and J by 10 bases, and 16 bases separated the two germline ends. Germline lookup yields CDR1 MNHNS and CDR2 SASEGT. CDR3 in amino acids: CAAQELFAQYF. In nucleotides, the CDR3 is TGTGCCGCTCAGGAGTTGTTTGCGCAGTATTTT.

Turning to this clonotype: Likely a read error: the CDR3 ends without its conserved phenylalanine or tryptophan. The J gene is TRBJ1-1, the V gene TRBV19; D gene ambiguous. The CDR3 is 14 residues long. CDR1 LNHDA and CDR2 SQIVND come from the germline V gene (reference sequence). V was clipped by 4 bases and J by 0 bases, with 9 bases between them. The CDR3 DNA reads TGTGCCAGTAGTACTCCGGGGATGAACACTGAAGCTTTCATT. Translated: CASSTPGMNTEAFI.

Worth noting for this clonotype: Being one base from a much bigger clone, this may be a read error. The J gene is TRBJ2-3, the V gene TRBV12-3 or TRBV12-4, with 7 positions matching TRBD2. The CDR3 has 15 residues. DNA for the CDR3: TGTGCCAGCAGCCCCCAGCAGACTAGCACAGATACGCGGTATTTT. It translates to CASSPQQTSTDTRYF.

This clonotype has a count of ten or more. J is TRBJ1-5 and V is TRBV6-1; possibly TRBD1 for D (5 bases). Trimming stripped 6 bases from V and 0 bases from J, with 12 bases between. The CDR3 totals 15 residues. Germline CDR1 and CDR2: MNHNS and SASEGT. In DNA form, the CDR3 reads TGTGCCAGCAGACAGGCAGGGCATAGCAATCAGCCCCAGCATTTT. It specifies CASRQAGHSNQPQHF.

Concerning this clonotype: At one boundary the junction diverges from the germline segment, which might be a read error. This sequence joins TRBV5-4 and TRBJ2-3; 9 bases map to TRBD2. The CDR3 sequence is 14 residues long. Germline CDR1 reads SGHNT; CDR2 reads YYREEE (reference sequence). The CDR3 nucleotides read TGTGCCAGAAGCTTTAGCGGGAGTGCGGATACGCGGTATTTT. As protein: CARSFSGSADTRYF.

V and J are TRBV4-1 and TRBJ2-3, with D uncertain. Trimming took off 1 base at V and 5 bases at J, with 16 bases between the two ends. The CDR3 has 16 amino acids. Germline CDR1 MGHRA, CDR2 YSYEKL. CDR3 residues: CASSQGIVSTEDTQYF. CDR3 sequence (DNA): TGCGCCAGCAGCCAAGGAATAGTGAGTACTGAAGATACGCAGTATTTT.

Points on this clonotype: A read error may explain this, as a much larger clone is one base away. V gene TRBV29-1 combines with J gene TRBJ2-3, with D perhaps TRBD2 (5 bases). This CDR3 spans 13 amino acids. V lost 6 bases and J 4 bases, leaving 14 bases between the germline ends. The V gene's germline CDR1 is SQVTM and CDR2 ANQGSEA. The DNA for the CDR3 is TGCAGCGTGGAACTCCTTAGCGCAGATACGCAGTATTTT. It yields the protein CSVELLSADTQYF.

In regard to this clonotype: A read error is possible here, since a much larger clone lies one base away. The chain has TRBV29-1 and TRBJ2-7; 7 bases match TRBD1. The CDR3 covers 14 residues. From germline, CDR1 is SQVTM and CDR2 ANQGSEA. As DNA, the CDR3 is TGCAGCGCTCGAGGGGGCGAATCCGCCTACAAGCAGTACTTC. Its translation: CSARGGESAYKQYF.

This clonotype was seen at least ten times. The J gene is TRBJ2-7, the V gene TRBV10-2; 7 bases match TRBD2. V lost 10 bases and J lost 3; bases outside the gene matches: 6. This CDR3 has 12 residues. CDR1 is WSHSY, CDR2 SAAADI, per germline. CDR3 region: CATSGEGYEQYF. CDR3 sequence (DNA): TGCGCCACATCGGGGGAGGGCTACGAGCAGTACTTC.

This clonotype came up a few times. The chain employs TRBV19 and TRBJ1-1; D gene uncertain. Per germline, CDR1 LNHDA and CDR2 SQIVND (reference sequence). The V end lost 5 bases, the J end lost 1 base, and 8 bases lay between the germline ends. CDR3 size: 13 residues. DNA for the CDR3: TGTGCCAGTAGTCCCCGGAGGAACACTGAAGCTTTCTTT. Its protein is CASSPRRNTEAFF. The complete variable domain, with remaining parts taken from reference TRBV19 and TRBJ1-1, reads DGGITQSPKYLFRKEGQNVTLSCEQNLNHDAMYWYRQDPGQGLRLIYYSQIVNDFQKGDIAEGYSVSREKKESFPLTVTSAQKNPTAFYLCASSPRRNTEAFFGQGTRLTVV.

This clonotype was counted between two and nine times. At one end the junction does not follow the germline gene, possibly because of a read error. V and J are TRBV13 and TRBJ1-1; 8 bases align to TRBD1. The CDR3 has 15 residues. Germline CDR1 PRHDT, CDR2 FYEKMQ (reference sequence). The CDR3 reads CANSRDRIMNTEAFF. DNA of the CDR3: TGTGCCAACAGCCGGGACAGGATAATGAACACTGAAGCTTTCTTT.

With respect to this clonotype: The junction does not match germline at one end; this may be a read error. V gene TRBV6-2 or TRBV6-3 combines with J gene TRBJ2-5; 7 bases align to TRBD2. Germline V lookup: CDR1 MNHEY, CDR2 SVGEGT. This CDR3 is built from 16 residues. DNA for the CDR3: TGTGCCAGCAGTTACTCGACGCGGGAGTACCAAGAGATCCAGTACTTC. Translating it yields CASSYSTREYQEIQYF.

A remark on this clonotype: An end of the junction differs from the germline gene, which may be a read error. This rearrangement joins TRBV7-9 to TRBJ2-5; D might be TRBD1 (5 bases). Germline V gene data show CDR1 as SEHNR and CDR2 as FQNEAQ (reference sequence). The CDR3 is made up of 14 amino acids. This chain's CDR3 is CASTLLAGIETQYF. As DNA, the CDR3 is TGTGCCAGCACCTTATTGGCAGGGATAGAGACCCAGTACTTC. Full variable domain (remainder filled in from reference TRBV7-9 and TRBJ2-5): DTGVSQNPRHKITKRGQNVTFRCDPISEHNRLYWYRQTLGQGPEFLTYFQNEAQLEKSRLLSDRFSAERPKGSFSTLEIQRTEQGDSAMYLCASTLLAGIETQYFGPGTRLLVL.